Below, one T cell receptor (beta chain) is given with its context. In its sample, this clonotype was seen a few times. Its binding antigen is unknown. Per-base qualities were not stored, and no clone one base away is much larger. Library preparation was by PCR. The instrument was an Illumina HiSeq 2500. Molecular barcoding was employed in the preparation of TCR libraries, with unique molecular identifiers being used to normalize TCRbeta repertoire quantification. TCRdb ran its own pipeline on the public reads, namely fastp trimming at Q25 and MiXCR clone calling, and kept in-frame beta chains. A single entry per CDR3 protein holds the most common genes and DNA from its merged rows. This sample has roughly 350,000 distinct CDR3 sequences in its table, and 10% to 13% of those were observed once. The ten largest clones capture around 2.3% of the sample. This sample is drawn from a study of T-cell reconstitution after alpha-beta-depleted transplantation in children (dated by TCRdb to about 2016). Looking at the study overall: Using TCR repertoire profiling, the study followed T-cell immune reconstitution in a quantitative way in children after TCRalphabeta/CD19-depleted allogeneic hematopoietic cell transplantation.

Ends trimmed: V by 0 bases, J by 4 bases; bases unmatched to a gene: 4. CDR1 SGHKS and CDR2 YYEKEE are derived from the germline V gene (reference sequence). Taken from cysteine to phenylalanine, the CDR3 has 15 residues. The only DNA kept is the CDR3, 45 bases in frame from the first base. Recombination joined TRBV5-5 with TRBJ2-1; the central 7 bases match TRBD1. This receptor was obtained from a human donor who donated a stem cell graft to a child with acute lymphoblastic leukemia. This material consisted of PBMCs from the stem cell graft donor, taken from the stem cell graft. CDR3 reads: CASSLEDRSYNEQFF. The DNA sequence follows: TGTGCCAGCAGCTTGGAGGACAGGTCTTACAATGAGCAGTTCTTC.